This TCR beta chain was identified in a study of blood T cell repertoires in COVID-19. The protocol was immunoSEQ multiplex PCR, while the TCRdb copy is restricted to in-frame clones and leaves out a portion. This sample has some 500,000 clones, with around 89% found just once. Participants spanned ages about 18 to 100 years and resided in about 25 US areas. Participants had their cohort set by participant-reported clinical history. The sample consisted of PBMCs or T cells enriched from blood (not recorded which). The clonotype comes from a woman in her 40s who had recovered from COVID-19.

The CDR3 DNA sequence: TGTGCCACCGCAGGGCTCAACTACGAGCAGTACTTC. As protein: CATAGLNYEQYF. The rearrangement uses TRBV24-1 and TRBJ2-7, with TRBD1 as a possible D gene (5 bases). The CDR3 covers 12 residues. Germline CDR1 is KGHDR and CDR2 is SFDVKD. Trimming shortened V by 9 bases and J by 3 bases, and 11 bases separated the two germline ends.